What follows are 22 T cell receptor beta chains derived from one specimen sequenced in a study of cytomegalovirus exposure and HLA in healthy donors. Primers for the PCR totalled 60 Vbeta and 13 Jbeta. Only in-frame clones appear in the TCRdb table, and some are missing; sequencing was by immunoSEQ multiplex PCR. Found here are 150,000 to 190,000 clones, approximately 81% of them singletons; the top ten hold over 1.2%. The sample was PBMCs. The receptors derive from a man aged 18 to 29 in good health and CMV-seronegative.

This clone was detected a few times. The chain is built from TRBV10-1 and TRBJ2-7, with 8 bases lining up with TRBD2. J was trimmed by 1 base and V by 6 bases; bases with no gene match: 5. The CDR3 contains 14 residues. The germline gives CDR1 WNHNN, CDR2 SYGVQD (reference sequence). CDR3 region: CASSGTRGSYEQYF. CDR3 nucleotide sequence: TGCGCCAGCAGCGGGACTAGGGGATCCTACGAGCAGTACTTC.

CDR3 in DNA: TGTGCCAGCAGCACGAGGGACAGGGGGAACTCACCCCTCCACTTT. This gives the protein CASSTRDRGNSPLHF. The rearrangement joins TRBV13 to TRBJ1-6; 11 bases fit TRBD1. This CDR3 has 15 amino acids. Germline V CDR1 and CDR2: PRHDT, FYEKMQ (reference sequence). The ends lost 5 bases at V and 10 bases at J; junction bases unmatched: 7.

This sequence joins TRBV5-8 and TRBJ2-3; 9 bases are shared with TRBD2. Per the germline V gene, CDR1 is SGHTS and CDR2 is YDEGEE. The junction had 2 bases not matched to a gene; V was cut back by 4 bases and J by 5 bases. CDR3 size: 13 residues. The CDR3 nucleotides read TGTGCCAGCAGCCGGACTAGCGAAGATACGCAGTATTTT. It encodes CASSRTSEDTQYF. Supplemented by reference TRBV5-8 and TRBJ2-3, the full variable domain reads EAGVTQSPTHLIKTRGQQATLRCSPISGHTSVYWYQQALGLGLQFLLWYDEGEERNRGNFPPRFSGRQFPNYSSELNVNALELEDSALYLCASSRTSEDTQYFGPGTRLTVL.

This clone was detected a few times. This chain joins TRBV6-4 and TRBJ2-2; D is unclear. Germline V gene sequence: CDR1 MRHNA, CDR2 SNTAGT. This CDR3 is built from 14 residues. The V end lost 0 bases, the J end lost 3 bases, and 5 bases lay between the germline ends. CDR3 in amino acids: CASSDSSDTGELFF. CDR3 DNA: TGTGCCAGCAGTGACTCATCCGACACCGGGGAGCTGTTTTTT.

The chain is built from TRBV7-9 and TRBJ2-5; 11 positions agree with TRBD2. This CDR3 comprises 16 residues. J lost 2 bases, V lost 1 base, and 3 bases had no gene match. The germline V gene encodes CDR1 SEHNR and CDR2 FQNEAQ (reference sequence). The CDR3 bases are TGTGCCAGCAGCTTAGTTGTAGCGGGAGGGCAAGAGACCCAGTACTTC. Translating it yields CASSLVVAGGQETQYF.

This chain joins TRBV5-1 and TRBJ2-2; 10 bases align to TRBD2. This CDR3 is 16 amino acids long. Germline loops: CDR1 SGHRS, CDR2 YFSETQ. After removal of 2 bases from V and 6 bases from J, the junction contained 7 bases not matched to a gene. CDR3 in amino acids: CASSFTGTSVSGELFF. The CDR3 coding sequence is TGCGCCAGCAGCTTCACCGGGACTAGCGTGTCCGGGGAGCTGTTTTTT.

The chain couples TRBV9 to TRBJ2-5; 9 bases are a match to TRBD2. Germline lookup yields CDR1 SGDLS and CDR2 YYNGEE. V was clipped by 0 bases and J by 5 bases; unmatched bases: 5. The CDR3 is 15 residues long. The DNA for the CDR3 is TGTGCCAGCAGCGTAGGCGGGAGGGCCTTGGAGACCCAGTACTTC. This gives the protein CASSVGGRALETQYF. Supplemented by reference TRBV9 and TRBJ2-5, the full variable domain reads DSGVTQTPKHLITATGQRVTLRCSPRSGDLSVYWYQQSLDQGLQFLIQYYNGEERAKGNILERFSAQQFPDLHSELNLSSLELGDSALYFCASSVGGRALETQYFGPGTRLLVL.

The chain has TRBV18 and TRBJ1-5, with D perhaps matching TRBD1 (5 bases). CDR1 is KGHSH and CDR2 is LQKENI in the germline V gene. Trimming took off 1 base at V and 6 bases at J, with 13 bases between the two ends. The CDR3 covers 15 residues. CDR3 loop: CASSPQRNRGQPQHF. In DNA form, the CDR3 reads TGTGCCAGCTCACCACAACGGAATAGGGGTCAGCCCCAGCATTTT.

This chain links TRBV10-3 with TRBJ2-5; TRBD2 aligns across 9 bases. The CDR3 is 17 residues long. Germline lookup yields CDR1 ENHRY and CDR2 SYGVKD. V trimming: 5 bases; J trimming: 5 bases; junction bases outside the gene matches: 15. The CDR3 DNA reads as TGTGCCATCAGTTCGACGACTAGCGGAGGTGGGCGGGAGACCCAGTACTTC. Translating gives CAISSTTSGGGRETQYF.

DNA for the CDR3: TGTGCCAGCAGCCGAGAGGGACTAGCGGGAGCGGGGCTGGGTACGCAGTATTTT. Translation gives CASSREGLAGAGLGTQYF. The V and J genes are TRBV5-6 and TRBJ2-3; TRBD2 agrees at 14 bases. Germline V gives CDR1 SGHDT, CDR2 YYEEEE. V trimming: 4 bases; J trimming: 8 bases; junction bases outside the gene matches: 15. There are 18 residues in the CDR3.

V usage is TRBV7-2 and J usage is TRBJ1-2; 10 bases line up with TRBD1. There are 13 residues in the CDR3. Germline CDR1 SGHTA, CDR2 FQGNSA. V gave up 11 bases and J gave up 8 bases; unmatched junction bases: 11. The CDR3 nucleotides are TGTGCCGCCCGCGGGACAGGGGAAGAAGGCTACACCTTC. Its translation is CAARGTGEEGYTF.

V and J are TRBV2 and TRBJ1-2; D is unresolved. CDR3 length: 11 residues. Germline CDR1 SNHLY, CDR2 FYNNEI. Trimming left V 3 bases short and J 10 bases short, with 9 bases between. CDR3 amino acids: CASSEANLYTF. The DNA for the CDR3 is TGTGCCAGCAGTGAGGCCAATCTCTACACCTTC. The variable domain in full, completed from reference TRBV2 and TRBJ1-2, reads EPEVTQTPSHQVTQMGQEVILRCVPISNHLYFYWYRQILGQKVEFLVSFYNNEISEKSEIFDDQFSVERPDGSNFTLKIRSTKLEDSAMYFCASSEANLYTFGSGTRLTVV.

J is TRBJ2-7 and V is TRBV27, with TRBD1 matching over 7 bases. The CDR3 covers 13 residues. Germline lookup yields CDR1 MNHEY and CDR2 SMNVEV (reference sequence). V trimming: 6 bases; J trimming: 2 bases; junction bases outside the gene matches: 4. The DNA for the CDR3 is TGTGCCAGCAGGCTGACAGGGACCTACGAGCAGTACTTC. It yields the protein CASRLTGTYEQYF.

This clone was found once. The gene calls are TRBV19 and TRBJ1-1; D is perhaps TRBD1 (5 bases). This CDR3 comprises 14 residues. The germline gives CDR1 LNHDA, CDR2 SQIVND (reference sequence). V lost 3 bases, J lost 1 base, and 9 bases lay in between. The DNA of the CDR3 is TGTGCCAGTAGTATGGGCAGGGAGAACACTGAAGCTTTCTTT. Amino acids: CASSMGRENTEAFF. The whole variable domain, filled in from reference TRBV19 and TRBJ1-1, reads DGGITQSPKYLFRKEGQNVTLSCEQNLNHDAMYWYRQDPGQGLRLIYYSQIVNDFQKGDIAEGYSVSREKKESFPLTVTSAQKNPTAFYLCASSMGRENTEAFFGQGTRLTVV.

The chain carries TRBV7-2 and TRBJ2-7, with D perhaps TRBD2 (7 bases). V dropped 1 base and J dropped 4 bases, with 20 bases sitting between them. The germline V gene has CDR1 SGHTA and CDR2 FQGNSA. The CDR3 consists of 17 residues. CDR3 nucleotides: TGTGCCAGCAGCTTAGTGGGCGGGGGCGGATTGGGATACGAGCAGTACTTC. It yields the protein CASSLVGGGGLGYEQYF.

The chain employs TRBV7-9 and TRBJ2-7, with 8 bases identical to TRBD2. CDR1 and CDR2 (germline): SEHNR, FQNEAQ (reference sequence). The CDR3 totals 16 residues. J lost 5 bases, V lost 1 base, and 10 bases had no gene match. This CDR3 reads CASSLGPGTRIHEQYF. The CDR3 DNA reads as TGTGCCAGCAGCTTAGGCCCCGGGACTAGAATTCACGAGCAGTACTTC.

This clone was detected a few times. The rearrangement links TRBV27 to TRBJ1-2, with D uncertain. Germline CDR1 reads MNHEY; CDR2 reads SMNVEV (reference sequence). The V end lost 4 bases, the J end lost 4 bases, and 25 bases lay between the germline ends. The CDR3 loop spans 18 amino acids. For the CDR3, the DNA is TGTGCCAGCAGTTCGTGGGTGGTGGGCACTTCCGAGGGCTATGGCTACACCTTC. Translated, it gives CASSSWVVGTSEGYGYTF.

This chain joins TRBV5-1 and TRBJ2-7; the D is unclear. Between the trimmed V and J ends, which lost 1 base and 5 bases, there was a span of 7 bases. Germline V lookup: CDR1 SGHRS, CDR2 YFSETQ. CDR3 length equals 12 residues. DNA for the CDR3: TGCGCCAGCAGCTTGACCTACCACGAGCAGTACTTC. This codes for CASSLTYHEQYF.

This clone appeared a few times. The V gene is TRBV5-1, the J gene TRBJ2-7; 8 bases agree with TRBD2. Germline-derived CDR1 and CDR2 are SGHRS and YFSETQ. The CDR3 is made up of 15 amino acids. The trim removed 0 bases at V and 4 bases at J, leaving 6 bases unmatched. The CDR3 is CASSLEGGRRYEQYF. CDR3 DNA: TGCGCCAGCAGCTTGGAGGGCGGGAGGAGATACGAGCAGTACTTC.

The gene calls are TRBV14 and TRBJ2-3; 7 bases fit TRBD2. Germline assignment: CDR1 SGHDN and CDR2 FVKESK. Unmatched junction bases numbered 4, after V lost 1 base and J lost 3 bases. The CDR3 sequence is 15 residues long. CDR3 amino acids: CASSQGGLSTDTQYF. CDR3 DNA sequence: TGTGCCAGCAGCCAAGGGGGACTATCAACAGATACGCAGTATTTT.

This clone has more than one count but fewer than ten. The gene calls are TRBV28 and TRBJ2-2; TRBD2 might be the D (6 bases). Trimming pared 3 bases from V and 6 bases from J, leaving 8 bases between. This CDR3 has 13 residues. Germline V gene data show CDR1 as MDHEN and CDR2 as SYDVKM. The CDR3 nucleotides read TGTGCCAGCAGTTTTCCGGGAGCCGGGGAGCTGTTTTTT. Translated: CASSFPGAGELFF.

CDR3 coding DNA: TGTGCCACCCACGGGGGGACTGAAGCTTTCTTT. It yields the protein CATHGGTEAFF. The gene calls are TRBV2 and TRBJ1-1; tentatively, D is TRBD1 (5 bases). V was pared by 10 bases and J by 5 bases, with 11 bases between. The germline gives CDR1 SNHLY, CDR2 FYNNEI. The CDR3 totals 11 residues.